This is a list of T cell receptor beta chains from one sample in a study of blood T cell repertoires in COVID-19. Sequenced by immunoSEQ multiplex PCR; TCRdb stores in-frame clones only, minus some. This table holds about 170,000 clones, about 85% found once. Sequenced: peripheral blood. The receptors stem from a woman older than 75 in a cohort sampled during active or convalescent COVID-19. CDR3s include the opening cysteine and the closing phenylalanine or tryptophan. D genes are given only for firm matches. Size tells how often a clone was seen (once, few, many) or the class of an expanded clone, and some rows leave it out.

J,D,size,V,DNA,CDR3
TRBJ2-1,-,-,TRBV2,TGTGCCAGCAGTGAAGAAGGAGTAAGGTCCTACAATGAGCAGTTCTTC,CASSEEGVRSYNEQFF
TRBJ2-5,TRBD2,-,TRBV3-1/TRBV3-2,TGTGCCAGCAGCCATCCAATCAGCCCGACTAGCGGGAGAGAGACCCAGTACTTC,CASSHPISPTSGRETQYF
TRBJ2-2,-,-,TRBV6-6,TGTGCCAGCAGTTCGGCGGGGAAGAACACCGGGGAGCTGTTTTTT,CASSSAGKNTGELFF
TRBJ1-1,-,-,TRBV7-8,TGTGCCAGCAGCTTACAGGGATTCGACACTGAAGCTTTCTTT,CASSLQGFDTEAFF
TRBJ1-4,-,-,TRBV6-5,TGTGCCAGCAGCTTCGTACAGGGAAGTGAAAAACTGTTTTTT,CASSFVQGSEKLFF
TRBJ1-6,-,-,TRBV9,TGTGCCAGCAGCAAACAGGTTAACTCCTATAATTCACCCCTCCACTTT,CASSKQVNSYNSPLHF
TRBJ2-3,-,-,TRBV27,TGTGCCAGCAGGGATGCATACAGGCCCCCCACAGATACGCAGTATTTT,CASRDAYRPPTDTQYF
TRBJ1-6,-,-,TRBV27,TGTGCCAGCAGTTTAAACCCTCCGACAGGACTCTCCTATAATTCACCCCTCCACTTT,CASSLNPPTGLSYNSPLHF
TRBJ1-5,TRBD1,-,TRBV5-1,TGCGCCAGCAGGCCATTACCCGGGACAGGGAATCAGCCCCAGCATTTT,CASRPLPGTGNQPQHF
TRBJ2-2,TRBD2,-,TRBV28,TGTGCCAGCATCAAAGGGGTACTAGCGGGGACGGGGACCGGGGAGCTGTTTTTT,CASIKGVLAGTGTGELFF
TRBJ2-5,TRBD2,-,TRBV6-1,TGTGCCAGCAGTGAAAATATCTGGACTAGCGGGGAGACCCAGTACTTC,CASSENIWTSGETQYF
TRBJ1-6,-,once,TRBV6-4,TGTGCCAGCAGTGCCCAGGGTACAGATAATTCACCCCTCCACTTT,CASSAQGTDNSPLHF
TRBJ1-6,-,-,TRBV6-5,TGTGCCAGCAGTTACTCGATAGGGGCGGATTCACCCCTCCACTTT,CASSYSIGADSPLHF
TRBJ1-2,TRBD1,-,TRBV19,TGTGCCAGTAGGCCGGGACAGCGCTATGGCTACACCTTC,CASRPGQRYGYTF
TRBJ2-7,TRBD1,-,TRBV14,TGTGCCAGCAGCCAAAACTCGGGACAGGGATACGAGCAGTACTTC,CASSQNSGQGYEQYF
TRBJ1-1,TRBD1,-,TRBV7-6,TGTGCCAGCAGCCTTGTAGGGGGCCGGGACACTGAAGCTTTCTTT,CASSLVGGRDTEAFF
TRBJ2-1,TRBD1,once,TRBV19,TGTGCCAGTAGTTCGCGGACAGGGGGAGGAAATGAGCAGTTCTTC,CASSSRTGGGNEQFF
TRBJ1-1,TRBD1,few,TRBV19,TGTGCCAGTAGTTACACAGGGGAACACACTGAAGCTTTCTTT,CASSYTGEHTEAFF
TRBJ2-3,-,-,TRBV5-4,TGTGCCAGCAGCTTGGGTAGGGAGGCCGCCACAGATACGCAGTATTTT,CASSLGREAATDTQYF
TRBJ2-1,TRBD2,-,TRBV6-1,TGTGCCAGCAGTGAAACTAGCGGGGGGCATTACAATGAGCAGTTCTTC,CASSETSGGHYNEQFF
TRBJ1-4,TRBD1,-,TRBV5-1,TGCGCCAGCAGCCTGCAAACAGGGGCAACTAATGAAAAACTGTTTTTT,CASSLQTGATNEKLFF
TRBJ2-2,-,-,TRBV3-1/TRBV3-2,TGTGCCAGCAGCCATGTGCAAGAGGGTAGGACCGGGGAGCTGTTTTTT,CASSHVQEGRTGELFF
TRBJ2-3,TRBD2,-,TRBV15,TGTGCCACCAGCAGAGATCTGCTAGCGGGGCGATTACCTAGCACAGATACGCAGTATTTT,CATSRDLLAGRLPSTDTQYF
TRBJ1-1,TRBD1,-,TRBV11-2,TGTGCCAGCAGCTTCGGACAGGGGGGAGAAGCTTTCTTT,CASSFGQGGEAFF
TRBJ1-5,-,-,TRBV19,TGTGCCAGTAGTATAGATGGAGTGGATGGGCCCCAGCATTTT,CASSIDGVDGPQHF
TRBJ2-7,TRBD2,-,TRBV6-2/TRBV6-3,TGTGCCAGCAGCCTCAGCGGGGGGTCCGGTGAGCAGTACTTC,CASSLSGGSGEQYF
TRBJ2-7,-,-,TRBV28,TGTGCCAGCAGGGCCAGCTCCTACGAGCAGTACTTC,CASRASSYEQYF
TRBJ2-7,-,-,TRBV7-9,TGTGCCAGCAGCCCCCAGGGTGGTGTGTACGAGCAGTACTTC,CASSPQGGVYEQYF
TRBJ1-4,-,once,TRBV6-5,TGTGCCAGCAGTTTTGGGACTACGAATGAAAAACTGTTTTTT,CASSFGTTNEKLFF
TRBJ2-7,TRBD1,few,TRBV6-5,TGTGCCAGCAGACCGGGACAGAATACCTACGAGCAGTACTTC,CASRPGQNTYEQYF
TRBJ2-1,-,-,TRBV5-6,TGTGCCAGCAGCTTTAATCGGGGGTCCTCCTACAATGAGCAGTTCTTC,CASSFNRGSSYNEQFF
TRBJ1-5,TRBD1,-,TRBV4-2,TGTGCCAGCAGCCCGACAGGGCTGGGGATAACTCAGCCCCAGCATTTT,CASSPTGLGITQPQHF
TRBJ1-2,TRBD1,-,TRBV28,TGTGCCAGCAGACTCTACAGGGGGGACTATGGCTACACCTTC,CASRLYRGDYGYTF